These 23 T cell receptor beta chains were sequenced from one sample in a study of long-term antiretroviral therapy in people with HIV. Run at survey level, the immunoSEQ assay was version v3.0. The method was immunoSEQ multiplex PCR; TCRdb's version includes in-frame clones alone and lacks a portion of them. The sample contains nearly 50,000 clones, under 90% of which appear only once. This material consisted of unsorted PBMCs, taken 0.8 years after starting antiretroviral therapy. The source of these receptors is a young woman with HIV.

Concerning this clone: The CDR3 ends on some other residue instead of the conserved phenylalanine or tryptophan, so this is likely a read error. It is unclear where the CDR3 begins or ends on the DNA, so no DNA is shown, and the CDR3 is as TCRdb lists it. CDR3 in amino acids: CASSPRGPPS. This chain joins TRBV21-1 and TRBJ2-7; TRBD2 was called by the table and not checked on the DNA. TRBV21-1 is labeled a pseudogene. The CDR3 length equals 10 residues, ends included.

The chain carries TRBV7-8 and TRBJ2-7; D ambiguous. CDR3 length equals 11 residues. The germline gives CDR1 SGHVS, CDR2 FQNEAQ. V lost 5 bases and J lost 0, with 2 bases in between. The CDR3 sequence: CASSISYEQYF. In DNA, the CDR3 is TGTGCCAGCAGCATCTCCTACGAGCAGTACTTC. Full variable domain (missing parts from reference TRBV7-8 and TRBJ2-7): GAGVSQSPRYKVAKRGQDVALRCDPISGHVSLFWYQQALGQGPEFLTYFQNEAQLDKSGLPSDRFFAERPEGSVSTLKIQRTQQEDSAVYLCASSISYEQYFGPGTRLTVT.

The CDR3 coding sequence is TGTGCCAGCACCCCGGGTAGGGGGCAGTACGAGCAGTACTTC. It is translated as CASTPGRGQYEQYF. The chain links TRBV7-8 to TRBJ2-7, with TRBD1 matching over 7 bases. The CDR3 runs to 14 residues. Germline trimming cut 7 bases from V and 4 bases from J; bases unmatched to any gene: 10. Germline CDR1 SGHVS, CDR2 FQNEAQ.

This chain connects TRBV6-5 to TRBJ2-6; D unclear. Germline V gene lookup returns CDR1 MNHEY and CDR2 SVGAGI. The CDR3 has 14 amino acids. Trimming cost V 3 bases and J 4 bases, with 7 bases left between them. In DNA form, the CDR3 reads TGTGCCAGCAGTTATAATTCGGGGGCCAACGTCCTGACTTTC. The encoded protein is CASSYNSGANVLTF.

The rearrangement joins TRBV9 to TRBJ2-3; 9 positions agree with TRBD2. Germline assignment: CDR1 SGDLS and CDR2 YYNGEE. V shed 6 bases, J shed 3 bases, and the junction held 5 bases outside the gene matches. CDR3 length: 14 residues. CDR3 DNA: TGTGCCAGCATGGCGGGAGGGCAGACAGATACGCAGTATTTT. Its protein product is CASMAGGQTDTQYF.

The CDR3 loop is CASSISGSGDQPQHF. CDR3 sequence (DNA): TGTGCCAGCAGCATCTCCGGTTCGGGGGATCAGCCCCAGCATTTT. This sequence joins TRBV9 and TRBJ1-5; D possibly corresponds to TRBD1 (5 bases). Trimming shortened V by 4 bases and J by 5 bases, and 16 bases separated the two germline ends. The CDR3 length is 15 residues. Germline CDR1 reads SGDLS; CDR2 reads YYNGEE.

The chain carries TRBV9 and TRBJ1-2; 8 nucleotides line up with TRBD1. The V gene's germline CDR1 is SGDLS and CDR2 YYNGEE. V lost 2 bases and J lost 4; bases outside the gene matches: 7. The CDR3 length is 15 residues. The CDR3 is CASSVASGGSYGYTF. In DNA, the CDR3 is TGTGCCAGCAGCGTCGCCTCAGGGGGCAGCTATGGCTACACCTTC. Based on the CDR3 plus reference TRBV9 and TRBJ1-2, the full variable domain is DSGVTQTPKHLITATGQRVTLRCSPRSGDLSVYWYQQSLDQGLQFLIQYYNGEERAKGNILERFSAQQFPDLHSELNLSSLELGDSALYFCASSVASGGSYGYTFGSGTRLTVV.

This chain joins TRBV7-9 and TRBJ2-5; D might be TRBD2 (6 bases). This CDR3 has 13 residues. Trimming took 5 bases from V and 2 from J, leaving 9 bases between them. Germline CDR1 is SEHNR and CDR2 is FQNEAQ (reference sequence). The CDR3 nucleotides are TGTGCCAGCAGCAAGACTAGTCAAGAGACCCAGTACTTC. This codes for CASSKTSQETQYF.

The V and J genes are TRBV7-9 and TRBJ2-2; 11 bases fit TRBD2. V dropped 4 bases and J dropped 3; count of bases not matched to a gene: 7. The length of the CDR3 is 17 residues. CDR1 SEHNR and CDR2 FQNEAQ come from the germline V gene (reference sequence). In DNA, the CDR3 is TGTGCCAGCAGCTCGATAGCGGGAGGGCCTGACACCGGGGAGCTGTTTTTT. Residues: CASSSIAGGPDTGELFF.

This chain uses TRBV5-4 with TRBJ2-3, with 8 bases matching TRBD1. This CDR3 comprises 19 residues. The V gene's germline CDR1 is SGHNT and CDR2 YYREEE (reference sequence). J lost 2 bases, V lost 1 base, and 15 bases had no gene match. CDR3 region: CASSLRPGQVAESTDTQYF. CDR3 nucleotide sequence: TGTGCCAGCAGCTTGAGACCGGGACAGGTGGCGGAGTCCACAGATACGCAGTATTTT.

V is TRBV10-3 and J is TRBJ2-7; a possible D gene is TRBD1 (6 bases). The length of the CDR3 is 17 residues. Germline lookup yields CDR1 ENHRY and CDR2 SYGVKD. Trimming stripped 2 bases from V and 3 bases from J, with 20 bases between. Here the CDR3 reads CAISETLDRKKLYEQYF. Written as DNA, the CDR3 is TGTGCCATCAGTGAGACTCTCGACAGGAAGAAACTCTACGAGCAGTACTTC.

The rearrangement uses TRBV5-1 and TRBJ1-1; 8 positions match TRBD1. The CDR3 runs 17 residues. The germline V gene has CDR1 SGHRS and CDR2 YFSETQ. Trimming at V came to 4 bases and at J to 3 bases, leaving 14 bases not matched to a gene. DNA of the CDR3: TGCGCCAGCAGCGGAGGACAGGGCTACCCGTCGTACACTGAAGCTTTCTTT. It yields the protein CASSGGQGYPSYTEAFF. The full variable domain, in which reference TRBV5-1 and TRBJ1-1 provide the parts outside the CDR3, is KAGVTQTPRYLIKTRGQQVTLSCSPISGHRSVSWYQQTPGQGLQFLFEYFSETQRNKGNFPGRFSGRQFSNSRSEMNVSTLELGDSALYLCASSGGQGYPSYTEAFFGQGTRLTVV.

This clone was recorded only once. This rearrangement joins TRBV7-9 to TRBJ1-2, with D hard to call. The CDR3 extends over 12 amino acids. Deletions cut 5 bases from V and 0 bases from J, with 4 bases between. CDR1 SEHNR and CDR2 FQNEAQ come from the germline V gene (reference sequence). The CDR3 here is CASSPTNYGYTF. Written as DNA, the CDR3 is TGTGCCAGCAGCCCTACTAACTATGGCTACACCTTC.

V and J are TRBV21-1 and TRBJ2-5; TRBD1, the table's D call, was not compared with the DNA. TRBV21-1 is noted as a pseudogene. The CDR3 is made up of 16 amino acids. CDR3 region: CASTPDFDSRQETQYF. CDR3 DNA sequence: TGTGCCAGCACCCCAGACTTTGACAGCCGCCAAGAGACCCAGTACTTC.

J is TRBJ1-1 and V is TRBV11-3, with a tentative D call TRBD1 (5 bases). The CDR3 spans 12 residues. Germline CDR1 SGHNT, CDR2 YENEEA. The germline V and J ends were trimmed by 6 bases and 3 bases, with 8 bases remaining between them. DNA of the CDR3: TGTGCCAGCAGTCGGGGGGACACTGAAGCTTTCTTT. Translated, it gives CASSRGDTEAFF. Together with reference TRBV11-3 and TRBJ1-1, the CDR3 gives the full variable domain: EAGVVQSPRYKIIEKKQPVAFWCNPISGHNTLYWYLQNLGQGPELLIRYENEEAVDDSQLPKDRFSAERLKGVDSTLKIQPAELGDSAVYLCASSRGDTEAFFGQGTRLTVV.

The rearrangement links TRBV19 to TRBJ2-5, with D perhaps given as TRBD1 or TRBD2 (5 bases each). V was shortened by 8 bases and J by 0 bases, with 16 bases between the two germline ends. From germline, CDR1 is LNHDA and CDR2 SQIVND (reference sequence). The CDR3 loop spans 15 amino acids. As DNA, the CDR3 is TGTGCCAGTGGCACTGGGACGGCGTACCAAGAGACCCAGTACTTC. This encodes CASGTGTAYQETQYF.

V gene TRBV11-3 combines with J gene TRBJ2-5; 9 nucleotides align to TRBD1. The J segment lost 2 bases and the V segment lost 2 bases, leaving 3 bases of the junction unmatched. Germline CDR1 is SGHNT and CDR2 is YENEEA. This CDR3 has 15 residues. The CDR3 loop is CASSLQGTGQETQYF. Written as DNA, the CDR3 is TGTGCCAGCAGCTTACAGGGGACAGGGCAAGAGACCCAGTACTTC.

The chain has TRBV19 and TRBJ2-3; 7 bases line up with TRBD2. The CDR3 length is 16 residues. The germline V gene encodes CDR1 LNHDA and CDR2 SQIVND (reference sequence). J lost 7 bases, V lost 3 bases, and 13 bases had no gene match. CDR3 coding DNA: TGTGCCAGTAGTATTTCCGAGGGAGGGTTGAGGAATACGCAGTATTTT. It encodes CASSISEGGLRNTQYF.

This chain uses TRBV7-6 with TRBJ2-3, with TRBD2 matching over 12 bases. The CDR3 runs to 16 residues. Germline assignment: CDR1 SGHVS and CDR2 FNYEAQ. Unmatched junction bases numbered 6, after V lost 4 bases and J lost 4 bases. CDR3 residues: CASSYLAGGPADTQYF. CDR3 DNA: TGTGCCAGCAGCTACCTAGCGGGAGGGCCCGCAGATACGCAGTATTTT.

The chain has TRBV10-2 and TRBJ2-7; D remains unclear. V dropped 2 bases and J dropped 3 bases, with 11 bases sitting between them. CDR3 size: 14 residues. Germline V lookup: CDR1 WSHSY, CDR2 SAAADI. The CDR3 nucleotides read TGCGCCAGCAGTGAGATCGAGGTTCGCTACGAGCAGTACTTC. Translated, it gives CASSEIEVRYEQYF.

This rearrangement joins TRBV14 to TRBJ1-1, with D uncertain. The ends were cut back, 1 base at V and 2 bases at J, with 14 bases in the middle. This CDR3 is 16 amino acids long. The germline gives CDR1 SGHDN, CDR2 FVKESK. The CDR3 nucleotides read TGTGCCAGCAGCCAAGTCGCTCTTGGTGTAAACACTGAAGCTTTCTTT. Translated: CASSQVALGVNTEAFF.

This chain joins TRBV7-2 and TRBJ2-1; tentative D call: TRBD1 (5 bases). V lost 3 bases and J 14 bases, leaving 14 bases between the germline ends. This CDR3 has 12 amino acids. Germline V gene lookup returns CDR1 SGHTA and CDR2 FQGNSA. For the CDR3, the DNA is TGTGCCAGCAGCTTTACAGGACCCCCTGAGTTCTTC. It translates to CASSFTGPPEFF.

The chain employs TRBV2 and TRBJ1-3; possible D gene TRBD1, 6 bases. Germline V lookup: CDR1 SNHLY, CDR2 FYNNEI. V dropped 4 bases and J dropped 4 bases, with 14 bases sitting between them. The CDR3 consists of 15 residues. The CDR3 spells CASSVDRANGNTIYF. As DNA, the CDR3 is TGTGCCAGCAGTGTGGACAGAGCGAACGGAAACACCATATATTTT.